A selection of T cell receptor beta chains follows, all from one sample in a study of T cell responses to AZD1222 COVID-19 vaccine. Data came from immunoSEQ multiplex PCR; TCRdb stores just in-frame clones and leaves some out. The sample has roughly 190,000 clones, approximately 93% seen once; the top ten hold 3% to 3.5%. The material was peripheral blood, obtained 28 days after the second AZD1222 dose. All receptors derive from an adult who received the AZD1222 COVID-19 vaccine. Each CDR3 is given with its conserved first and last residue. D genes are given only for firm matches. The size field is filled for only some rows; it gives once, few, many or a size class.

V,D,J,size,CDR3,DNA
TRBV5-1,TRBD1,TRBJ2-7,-,CASSLGTGTYEQYF,TGCGCCAGCAGCTTGGGGACAGGGACCTACGAGCAGTACTTC
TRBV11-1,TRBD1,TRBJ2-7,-,CASSLPGQGASF,TGTGCCAGCAGCTTACCGGGACAGGGGGCGAGCTTC
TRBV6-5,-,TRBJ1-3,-,CASSYLSSGNTIYF,TGTGCCAGCAGTTACTTAAGCTCTGGAAACACCATATATTTT
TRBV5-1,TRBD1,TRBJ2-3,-,CASSHGTGTGADTQYF,TGCGCCAGCAGCCACGGGACAGGGACGGGGGCAGATACGCAGTATTTT
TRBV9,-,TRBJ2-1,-,CASSVDGGAGNEQFF,TGTGCCAGCAGCGTAGACGGCGGGGCCGGCAATGAGCAGTTCTTC
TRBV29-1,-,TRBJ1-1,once,CSVETLSTAFF,TGCAGCGTTGAGACACTCTCCACAGCTTTCTTT
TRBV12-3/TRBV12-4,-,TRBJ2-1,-,CASRSTDYNEQFF,TGTGCCAGCAGATCGACTGACTACAATGAGCAGTTCTTC
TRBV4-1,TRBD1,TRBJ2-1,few,CASSHQRTGGNEQFF,TGCGCCAGCAGCCATCAGAGGACAGGGGGCAATGAGCAGTTCTTC
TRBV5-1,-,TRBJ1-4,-,CASSLEVATNEKLFF,TGCGCCAGCAGCTTGGAGGTGGCGACTAATGAAAAACTGTTTTTT
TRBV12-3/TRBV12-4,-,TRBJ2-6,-,CASSVGANVLTF,TGTGCCAGCAGTGTTGGGGCCAACGTCCTGACTTTC
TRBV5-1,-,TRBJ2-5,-,CASSLPGGETQYF,TGCGCCAGCAGCTTGCCCGGGGGAGAGACCCAGTACTTC
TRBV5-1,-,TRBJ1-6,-,CASSEGVSYNSPLHF,TGCGCCAGCAGCGAGGGGGTCTCCTATAATTCACCCCTCCACTTT
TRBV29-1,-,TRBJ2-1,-,CSAHLGTTSYNEQFF,TGCAGCGCCCACCTCGGGACCACCTCCTACAATGAGCAGTTCTTC
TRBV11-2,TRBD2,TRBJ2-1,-,CASSLEERGAYNEQFF,TGTGCCAGCAGCTTAGAAGAGCGGGGGGCCTACAATGAGCAGTTCTTC
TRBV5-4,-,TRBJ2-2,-,CASRVLDTGELFF,TGTGCCAGCAGGGTTCTCGACACCGGGGAGCTGTTTTTT
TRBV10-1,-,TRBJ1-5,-,CASSPPGSKDF,TGCGCCAGCAGCCCTCCCGGTTCGAAAGATTTT
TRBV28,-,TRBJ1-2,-,CASSIGGPYYGYTF,TGTGCCAGCAGCATCGGGGGGCCCTACTATGGCTACACCTTC
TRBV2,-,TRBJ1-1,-,CASSAQGMNTEAFF,TGTGCCAGCAGTGCACAGGGCATGAACACTGAAGCTTTCTTT